This note documents a single T cell receptor (beta chain) sequence. Its antigen target is currently unknown. No clone much larger than this one lies a single base away; base qualities are absent. Receptor libraries were prepared by the immunoSEQ multiplex PCR assay. The published analysis was carried out like this. Richness and clonality were used to summarize the repertoires, and clones that significantly expanded or contracted between pre- and post-therapy samples were identified. TCRdb took this table from immuneACCESS and kept in-frame rearrangements with V and J called. Such tables lack part of the clones; where checked against another copy, unresolved V genes explain under half of the gap, and the rest is unexplained. That table is the source of V, J and clone size, and D and trimming were worked out from the DNA. For this sample there are 25,000 to 30,000 clones; about 78% appear just once. The ten most abundant clones make up roughly 18% of the sample.

What the time point label conveys for this sample: at surgical resection after neoadjuvant nivolumab +/- ipilimumab. Samples came from the phase 2 randomized NEOSTAR trial, which tested neoadjuvant nivolumab or nivolumab plus ipilimumab followed by surgery in operable NSCLC. There are 13 amino acids in the CDR3, from cysteine to phenylalanine inclusive. Of the read, only the CDR3 DNA is kept; its 39 bases are in frame from base 1. Looking up the germline V gene (reference sequence) yields CDR1 SGHNT and CDR2 YYREEE. V is clipped by 6 bases and J by 9 bases, and the sequence between their germline boundaries is 13 bases long. This sample was included in a study of neoadjuvant nivolumab and ipilimumab in lung cancer (dated by TCRdb to about 2020). Background on the whole study: In the NEOSTAR trial, nivolumab was administered intravenously at 3 mg/kg on days 1, 15 and 29, and the combination arm also received ipilimumab 1 mg/kg on day 1 only. Seven patients had matched pretherapy and resected tumor pairs analyzed, with four treated with nivolumab and three with nivolumab plus ipilimumab. TCR repertoires in pretherapy (baseline) peripheral blood were compared with TCR repertoires in tumors resected at surgery after neoadjuvant immune checkpoint blockade. The primary endpoint of the trial was the rate of major pathologic response (MPR) in the intention-to-treat population of each study arm. In the trial, approximately 42 patients with operable NSCLC were treated, of whom 23 were randomized to nivolumab monotherapy and about 21 to nivolumab plus ipilimumab. Study-wide conclusions, independent of this receptor: Pretherapy blood TCR richness correlated positively with richness in tumors resected after neoadjuvant therapy (Spearman R ≈ 0.86). Tumor T-cell richness and clonality rose from pretherapy to surgery in three of three dual-therapy tumors but in only two of four nivolumab-treated tumors. Resected tumors had greater TCR richness and clonality than tumor-adjacent uninvolved lung, and increases were observed in more dual-therapy-treated tumors. No significant correlation was found between TCR clonality and pathologic tumor regression, and only one major-pathologic-response sample was available for the clonality analysis. A small number of samples was subjected to TCR sequencing.

The source of this sequence is an adult with non-small cell lung cancer. This specimen consisted of tumor tissue, obtained after neoadjuvant nivolumab, alone or with ipilimumab, at or shortly before surgery. The chain is made from TRBV5-4 and TRBJ1-6, with the D gene call left open. CDR3 region: CASTVDVPSPLHF. The DNA reads TGTGCCAGCACCGTAGACGTCCCTTCACCCCTCCACTTT.